The 10 T cell receptor beta chains below were found in one sample sequenced in a study of cytomegalovirus exposure and HLA in healthy donors. PCR involved 60 Vbeta and 13 Jbeta primers. Measured with immunoSEQ multiplex PCR; TCRdb has only the in-frame clones, and not every one. The table includes 40,000 to 55,000 clones, around three quarters detected once. The sample consisted of PBMCs. These receptors were collected from a man in his thirties or forties in good health and CMV-seronegative.

V gene TRBV29-1 combines with J gene TRBJ2-3, with TRBD2 matching 13 bases. Germline V lookup: CDR1 SQVTM, CDR2 ANQGSEA. This CDR3 has 18 amino acids. After removal of 1 base from V and 2 bases from J, the junction contained 9 bases not matched to a gene. The DNA of the CDR3 is TGCAGCGTTGAAGGTACGACTAGCGGGAGGTTCTCCACAGATACGCAGTATTTT. Translated: CSVEGTTSGRFSTDTQYF.

J is TRBJ1-2 and V is TRBV6-6; no firm D call. The ends were cut back, 2 bases at V and 7 bases at J, with 14 bases in the middle. This CDR3 has 14 amino acids. Germline CDR1 and CDR2: MNHNY and SVGAGI (reference sequence). In DNA, the CDR3 is TGTGCCAGCAGTTACCGGGCGGGGTATTTTGGCTACACCTTC. It translates to CASSYRAGYFGYTF.

V usage is TRBV10-2 and J usage is TRBJ2-7, with 7 bases that match TRBD1. V gave up 7 bases and J gave up 2 bases; unmatched junction bases: 11. The germline V gene encodes CDR1 WSHSY and CDR2 SAAADI. The CDR3 spans 15 residues. CDR3 sequence reads: CASMPIRTGAYEQYF. CDR3 in DNA: TGCGCCAGCATGCCTATCAGGACAGGAGCCTACGAGCAGTACTTC.

The chain carries TRBV5-1 and TRBJ2-2; 9 nucleotides line up with TRBD1. The J segment lost 0 bases and the V segment lost 2 bases, leaving 5 bases of the junction unmatched. This CDR3 has 17 amino acids. The germline gives CDR1 SGHRS, CDR2 YFSETQ. CDR3 residues: CASSLPTGGANTGELFF. The CDR3 DNA reads as TGCGCCAGCAGCTTACCAACAGGGGGCGCGAACACCGGGGAGCTGTTTTTT.

This clone was seen only a few times. The rearrangement links TRBV5-1 to TRBJ2-7, with 12 positions matching TRBD2. The germline V gene encodes CDR1 SGHRS and CDR2 YFSETQ. With 1 base clipped from V and 1 base from J, the junction kept 9 bases outside the gene matches. The CDR3 is made up of 18 amino acids. The CDR3 sequence is CASSLNPLAGGVSYEQYF. Written as DNA, the CDR3 is TGCGCCAGCAGCTTGAACCCGCTAGCGGGGGGGGTTTCCTACGAGCAGTACTTC.

The V and J genes are TRBV5-1 and TRBJ2-2, with 11 bases fitting TRBD2. V trimming: 2 bases; J trimming: 3 bases; junction bases outside the gene matches: 3. Per germline, CDR1 SGHRS and CDR2 YFSETQ. The CDR3 has 16 amino acids. The CDR3 DNA reads as TGCGCCAGCAGCTTCGGGACTAGCGGTTACACCGGGGAGCTGTTTTTT. The encoded protein is CASSFGTSGYTGELFF. Together with reference TRBV5-1 and TRBJ2-2, the CDR3 gives the full variable domain: KAGVTQTPRYLIKTRGQQVTLSCSPISGHRSVSWYQQTPGQGLQFLFEYFSETQRNKGNFPGRFSGRQFSNSRSEMNVSTLELGDSALYLCASSFGTSGYTGELFFGEGSRLTVL.

This clone turned up a few times. J is TRBJ1-1 and V is TRBV2, with a weak D call TRBD1 (5 bases). Trimming took 6 bases from V and 4 from J, leaving 9 bases between them. From germline, CDR1 is SNHLY and CDR2 FYNNEI. The CDR3 totals 12 residues. Here the CDR3 DNA reads TGTGCCAGCAGAGGCAGGGCCACTGAAGCTTTCTTT. Its translation: CASRGRATEAFF.

The chain is built from TRBV4-1 and TRBJ2-7; no clear D. Germline V lookup: CDR1 MGHRA, CDR2 YSYEKL. With 0 bases removed from V and 7 bases from J, the gap between germline ends came to 19 bases. The CDR3 totals 16 residues. CDR3 protein: CASSQDPRAELGEQYF. The CDR3 DNA follows: TGCGCCAGCAGCCAAGATCCGCGCGCTGAACTCGGGGAGCAGTACTTC.

The rearrangement joins TRBV5-1 to TRBJ1-4; 10 bases agree with TRBD1. Germline lookup yields CDR1 SGHRS and CDR2 YFSETQ. The CDR3 covers 17 residues. V dropped 4 bases and J dropped 5; count of bases not matched to a gene: 11. The CDR3 is CASSTRTGGPLNEKLFF. The DNA of the CDR3 is TGCGCCAGCAGCACGAGGACAGGGGGGCCTCTAAATGAAAAACTGTTTTTT.

The rearrangement joins TRBV29-1 to TRBJ1-2; no clear D gene. This CDR3 has 12 amino acids. Trimming removed 4 bases from V and 7 bases from J, with 13 bases in between. Germline V lookup: CDR1 SQVTM, CDR2 ANQGSEA. CDR3 sequence: CSVAGSQVGYTF. In nucleotides, the CDR3 is TGCAGCGTTGCAGGTTCCCAGGTTGGCTACACCTTC. Complete variable domain (other parts from reference TRBV29-1 and TRBJ1-2): SAVISQKPSRDICQRGTSLTIQCQVDSQVTMMFWYRQQPGQSLTLIATANQGSEATYESGFVIDKFPISRPNLTFSTLTVSNMSPEDSSIYLCSVAGSQVGYTFGSGTRLTVV.